These 22 T cell receptor beta chains were sequenced from one sample in a study of T cell changes during pregnancy in multiple sclerosis. Profiling relied on immunoSEQ multiplex PCR, and the TCRdb table lists in-frame clones only, not all of them. The repertoire holds about 83,000 clones, with 91% as singletons. The sample consisted of PBMCs, taken in the first trimester of pregnancy. Every receptor here comes from a female donor in good health, serving as a control in a pregnancy study. Some clones in this sample may be carry-over from other donors' samples.

The V call is TRBV18, the J call TRBJ2-3, with a weak D call TRBD2 (6 bases). The CDR3 is made up of 14 amino acids. The V end was cut by 0 bases, the J end by 5 bases, with 9 bases between. Germline CDR1 is KGHSH and CDR2 is LQKENI. The CDR3 sequence is CASSPPLSGDTQYF. DNA of the CDR3: TGTGCCAGCTCACCACCGCTTAGCGGAGATACGCAGTATTTT.

The table lists this clone with a few counts. The chain combines TRBV5-5 with TRBJ2-7; a weak D match, TRBD1 (6 bases). Germline loops: CDR1 SGHKS, CDR2 YYEKEE (reference sequence). Trimming shortened V by 4 bases and J by 0 bases, and 14 bases separated the two germline ends. This CDR3 is built from 15 residues. CDR3 coding DNA: TGTGCCAGCAGCCTAGTGGACAGCTACTCCTACGAGCAGTACTTC. It specifies CASSLVDSYSYEQYF. Full variable domain (rest looked up from reference TRBV5-5 and TRBJ2-7): DAGVTQSPTHLIKTRGQQVTLRCSPISGHKSVSWYQQVLGQGPQFIFQYYEKEERGRGNFPDRFSARQFPNYSSELNVNALLLGDSALYLCASSLVDSYSYEQYFGPGTRLTVT.

This rearrangement joins TRBV11-2 to TRBJ2-7, with 8 nucleotides matching TRBD1. The length of the CDR3 is 14 residues. The V and J ends lost 5 bases and 0 bases, in that order; junction bases with no gene match: 3. Germline CDR1 is SGHAT and CDR2 is FQNNGV. DNA of the CDR3: TGTGCCAGCAGCCTCGGGACAGGCTCCTACGAGCAGTACTTC. Translating gives CASSLGTGSYEQYF.

The V and J genes are TRBV28 and TRBJ1-1, with D unresolved. The CDR3 sequence is 13 residues long. From germline, CDR1 is MDHEN and CDR2 SYDVKM. Trimming cost V 5 bases and J 5 bases, with 12 bases left between them. CDR3 bases: TGTGCCAGCAGTCTAACCCCGTGGACTGAAGCTTTCTTT. This encodes CASSLTPWTEAFF.

The V call is TRBV30, the J call TRBJ2-1; 11 nucleotides line up with TRBD2. Trimming took 6 bases from V and 14 from J; bases not matched to a gene: 12. The V gene's germline CDR1 is GTSNPN and CDR2 SVGIG (reference sequence). The CDR3 sequence is 13 residues long. The CDR3 here is CACALTSGNAKFF. The DNA of the CDR3 is TGTGCCTGCGCATTGACTAGCGGGAATGCGAAGTTCTTC.

The chain is built from TRBV25-1 and TRBJ1-5, with D perhaps TRBD1 (6 bases). Germline V gives CDR1 MGHDK, CDR2 SYGVNS. Trimming took off 2 bases at V and 8 bases at J, with 10 bases between the two ends. The CDR3 consists of 13 residues. The DNA for the CDR3 is TGTGCCAGCAGTGAACAGGGGAGGGAGCCCCAGCATTTT. Its protein is CASSEQGREPQHF.

The chain is built from TRBV2 and TRBJ2-5; 14 bases line up with TRBD2. This CDR3 region has 15 residues. The V gene end was trimmed by 6 bases and the J gene end by 4 bases; junction bases not matched to a gene: 4. Looked up from germline, CDR1 is SNHLY and CDR2 is FYNNEI. The CDR3 DNA reads TGTGCCAGCAGAGGACTAGCGGGAGGAGGAGAGACCCAGTACTTC. This gives the protein CASRGLAGGGETQYF.

The genes are TRBV6-5 and TRBJ1-4; tentatively, D is TRBD1 (5 bases). Germline loops: CDR1 MNHEY, CDR2 SVGAGI. The CDR3 length is 15 residues. V gave up 6 bases and J gave up 4 bases, with 15 bases separating them. CDR3 coding DNA: TGTGCCAGCAGGTCCGGGGGTATCGTTAATGAAAAACTGTTTTTT. Translated: CASRSGGIVNEKLFF.

The V and J genes are TRBV4-1 and TRBJ2-7; no reliable D call. Per the germline V gene, CDR1 is MGHRA and CDR2 is YSYEKL. The CDR3 has 14 residues. Trimming cost V 0 bases and J 7 bases, with 13 bases left between them. The CDR3 DNA is TGCGCCAGCAGCCAAGAACCAGGCCCAGGAGAGCAGTACTTC. Translating it yields CASSQEPGPGEQYF.

The chain uses TRBV6-6 and TRBJ1-1, with unresolved D. Germline CDR1 reads MNHNY; CDR2 reads SVGAGI (reference sequence). V lost 6 bases, J lost 3 bases, and 14 bases lay in between. This CDR3 contains 14 residues. As DNA, the CDR3 is TGTGCCAGCAGCCCTGGGCCCGGGGACACTGAAGCTTTCTTT. Amino acid sequence: CASSPGPGDTEAFF.

This rearrangement joins TRBV5-1 to TRBJ2-5; D might be TRBD1 (6 bases). Trimming stripped 2 bases from V and 0 bases from J, with 11 bases between. The CDR3 extends over 15 amino acids. Germline assignment: CDR1 SGHRS and CDR2 YFSETQ. CDR3 sequence: CASSFGQPNQETQYF. The CDR3 DNA follows: TGCGCCAGCAGCTTTGGACAGCCTAACCAAGAGACCCAGTACTTC.

The chain employs TRBV30 and TRBJ2-7; D might be TRBD2 (5 bases). The CDR3 runs to 13 residues. Germline V gives CDR1 GTSNPN, CDR2 SVGIG (reference sequence). V was cut by 2 bases and J by 4 bases, with 12 bases left in between. As DNA, the CDR3 is TGTGCCTGGAGTACTAGTAATCATTACGAGCAGTACTTC. Protein sequence: CAWSTSNHYEQYF.

The rearrangement joins TRBV28 to TRBJ1-2, with TRBD1 as a possible D gene (5 bases). CDR1 and CDR2 from the germline V gene are MDHEN and SYDVKM. The V and J ends lost 1 base and 8 bases respectively, with 14 bases between them. The CDR3 covers 14 residues. CDR3 DNA: TGTGCCAGCAGTTTATTTAGAACACGGGGGGGCTACACCTTC. This sequence encodes CASSLFRTRGGYTF.

This clone was detected a few times. The chain has TRBV7-2 and TRBJ2-3, with 8 bases fitting TRBD2. CDR1 is SGHTA and CDR2 is FQGNSA in the germline V gene. The CDR3 runs to 19 residues. Trimming at V came to 0 bases and at J to 3 bases, leaving 14 bases not matched to a gene. The CDR3 DNA reads as TGTGCCAGCAGCTTAGCACCCTGGGTGGGCGGGAGGTTTACAGATACGCAGTATTTT. It is translated as CASSLAPWVGGRFTDTQYF.

The chain couples TRBV9 to TRBJ2-7, with 7 bases lining up with TRBD1. In germline, CDR1 is SGDLS, CDR2 YYNGEE. The CDR3 has 13 residues. V dropped 3 bases and J dropped 3; count of bases not matched to a gene: 3. DNA for the CDR3: TGTGCCAGCAGCGCGGGACAGTACTACGAGCAGTACTTC. The encoded protein is CASSAGQYYEQYF. Based on the CDR3 plus reference TRBV9 and TRBJ2-7, the full variable domain is DSGVTQTPKHLITATGQRVTLRCSPRSGDLSVYWYQQSLDQGLQFLIQYYNGEERAKGNILERFSAQQFPDLHSELNLSSLELGDSALYFCASSAGQYYEQYFGPGTRLTVT.

This clone was counted once. This rearrangement joins TRBV4-1 to TRBJ2-3; 12 bases match TRBD2. This CDR3 is built from 15 residues. The trim removed 4 bases at V and 6 bases at J, leaving 5 bases unmatched. The germline V gene has CDR1 MGHRA and CDR2 YSYEKL. DNA of the CDR3: TGCGCCAGCAGCCCCGGACTAGCGGGGAGGGATACGCAGTATTTT. Protein product: CASSPGLAGRDTQYF.

The chain has TRBV14 and TRBJ2-1, with a tentative D call TRBD1 (5 bases). The ends were cut back, 4 bases at V and 8 bases at J, with 12 bases in the middle. This CDR3 is 13 amino acids long. CDR1 SGHDN and CDR2 FVKESK come from the germline V gene. DNA of the CDR3: TGTGCCAGCAGCCCCCAGCTCAGGGATGAGCAGTTCTTC. This gives the protein CASSPQLRDEQFF.

Written as DNA, the CDR3 is TGTGCCACCAGGGACCGAACAGGGGTGGTCACTGAAGCTTTCTTT. This sequence encodes CATRDRTGVVTEAFF. This sequence joins TRBV15 and TRBJ1-1; TRBD1 agrees at 7 bases. The CDR3 length is 15 residues. The germline V gene encodes CDR1 LNHNV and CDR2 YYDKDF (reference sequence). Trimming removed 6 bases from V and 4 bases from J; junction bases left unmatched: 11. The entire variable domain, with the rest obtained from reference TRBV15 and TRBJ1-1, is as follows: DAMVIQNPRYQVTQFGKPVTLSCSQTLNHNVMYWYQQKSSQAPKLLFHYYDKDFNNEADTPDNFQSRRPNTSFCFLDIRSPGLGDTAMYLCATRDRTGVVTEAFFGQGTRLTVV.

V and J are TRBV9 and TRBJ1-1; D is ambiguous. The CDR3 sequence is 14 residues long. From germline, CDR1 is SGDLS and CDR2 YYNGEE. The V and J ends lost 3 bases and 5 bases respectively, with 14 bases between them. The CDR3 spells CASSARSGPTEAFF. CDR3 in DNA: TGTGCCAGCAGCGCACGATCTGGGCCTACTGAAGCTTTCTTT.

This clone qualifies as medium-sized. The rearrangement joins TRBV10-2 to TRBJ1-2; D is possibly TRBD1 (6 bases). This CDR3 is built from 14 residues. Germline V gives CDR1 WSHSY, CDR2 SAAADI. V was clipped by 0 bases and J by 4 bases, with 9 bases between them. This CDR3 reads CASSESEDSYGYTF. CDR3 in DNA: TGCGCCAGCAGTGAGTCGGAGGACAGCTATGGCTACACCTTC.

The chain recombines TRBV20-1 with TRBJ2-5, with D unclear. Germline CDR1 DFQATT, CDR2 SNEGSKA (reference sequence). This CDR3 is 11 amino acids long. Trimming took 2 bases from V and 2 from J, leaving 3 bases between them. CDR3 amino acids: CSARQQETQYF. CDR3 DNA sequence: TGCAGTGCTAGACAACAAGAGACCCAGTACTTC.

The chain recombines TRBV11-2 with TRBJ2-3; 9 bases are shared with TRBD2. Germline assignment: CDR1 SGHAT and CDR2 FQNNGV. The CDR3 runs to 16 residues. The junction had 4 bases not matched to a gene; V was cut back by 1 base and J by 2 bases. The CDR3 region is CASSLVAGAITDTQYF. The CDR3 DNA reads as TGTGCCAGCAGCTTAGTAGCGGGGGCCATCACAGATACGCAGTATTTT.